Given below is one T cell receptor (beta chain) in context. The data belong to a study of blood T cell repertoires in COVID-19. Across the study: COVID-19 samples, acute and convalescent, were from the United States, Italy and Spain. Sources were T cells, B-cell-depleted T cells, or PBMCs; the material itself was cDNA or gDNA.

Source study methods: Amplified reference gene primers provided the basis for estimating nucleated cell counts. Data came from immunoSEQ multiplex PCR; TCRdb stores just in-frame clones and leaves some out. V and J calls and clone size are those listed in that table; D and trimming were worked out from the DNA. The table includes about 180,000 clones, over 70% detected once. Trimming removed 3 bases at V and 2 bases at J, with 14 bases between. Germline V gene data show CDR1 as GTSNPN and CDR2 as SVGIG (reference sequence). The CDR3 covers 14 residues. The clonotype comes from a woman aged 60-70 years with acute or convalescent COVID-19. Sample: peripheral blood. The chain has TRBV30 and TRBJ2-7; D is perhaps TRBD1 (6 bases). CDR3 residues: CAWRDSQGTYEQYF. Here the CDR3 DNA reads TGTGCCTGGAGGGATTCTCAGGGGACCTACGAGCAGTACTTC. The full variable domain, rest sourced from reference TRBV30 and TRBJ2-7, is SQTIHQWPATLVQPVGSPLSLECTVEGTSNPNLYWYRQAAGRGLQLLFYSVGIGQISSEVPQNLSASRPQDRQFILSSKKLLLSDSGFYLCAWRDSQGTYEQYFGPGTRLTVT.